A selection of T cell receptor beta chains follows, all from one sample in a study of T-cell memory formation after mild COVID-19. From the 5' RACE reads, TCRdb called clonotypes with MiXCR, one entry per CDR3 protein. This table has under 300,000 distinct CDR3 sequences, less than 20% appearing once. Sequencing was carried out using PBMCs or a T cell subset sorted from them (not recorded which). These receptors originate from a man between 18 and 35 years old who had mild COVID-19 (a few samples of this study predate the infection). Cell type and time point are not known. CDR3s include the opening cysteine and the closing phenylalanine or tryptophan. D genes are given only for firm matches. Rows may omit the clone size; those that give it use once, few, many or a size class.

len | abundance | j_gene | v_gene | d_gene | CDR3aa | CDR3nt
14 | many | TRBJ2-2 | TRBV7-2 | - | CASTSETETGELFF | TGTGCCAGCACCAGTGAGACGGAAACCGGGGAGCTGTTTTTT
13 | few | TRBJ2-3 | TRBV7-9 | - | CASSLTGADTQYF | TGTGCCAGCAGCTTAACGGGGGCAGATACGCAGTATTTT
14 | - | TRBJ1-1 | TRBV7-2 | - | CASSPGLLGTEAFF | TGTGCCAGCAGCCCGGGACTACTAGGCACTGAAGCTTTCTTT
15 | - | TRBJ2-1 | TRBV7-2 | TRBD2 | CASSPVGTTYNEQFF | TGTGCCAGCAGCCCCGTGGGGACTACCTACAATGAGCAGTTCTTC
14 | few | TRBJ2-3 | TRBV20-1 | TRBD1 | CSAYRGRSTDTQYF | TGCAGTGCGTACAGGGGGCGAAGCACAGATACGCAGTATTTT
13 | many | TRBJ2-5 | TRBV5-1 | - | CASSEIGGETQYF | TGCGCCAGCAGTGAAATTGGAGGGGAGACCCAGTACTTC
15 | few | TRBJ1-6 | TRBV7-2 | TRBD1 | CASSWPGQGNSPLHF | TGTGCCAGCAGCTGGCCGGGACAGGGTAATTCACCCCTCCACTTT
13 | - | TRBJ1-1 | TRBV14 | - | CASSPGYGTEAFF | TGTGCCAGCAGCCCCGGATATGGCACTGAAGCTTTCTTT
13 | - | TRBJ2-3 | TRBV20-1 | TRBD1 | CSAETGITDTQYF | TGCAGTGCTGAGACAGGGATAACAGATACGCAGTATTTT
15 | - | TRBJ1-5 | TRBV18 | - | CASSPLQVSNQPQHF | TGTGCCAGCTCACCTTTGCAGGTTAGCAATCAGCCCCAGCATTTT
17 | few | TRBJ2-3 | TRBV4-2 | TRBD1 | CASSSLGDRGPTDTQYF | TGTGCCAGCAGCTCCCTGGGTGACAGGGGACCCACAGATACGCAGTATTTT
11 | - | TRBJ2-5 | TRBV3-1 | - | CASSLESAQYF | TGTGCCAGCAGCCTCGAGTCGGCCCAGTACTTC
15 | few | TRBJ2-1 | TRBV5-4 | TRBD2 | CASSRTSGGDNEQFF | TGTGCCAGCAGCCGTACTAGCGGGGGTGACAATGAGCAGTTCTTC
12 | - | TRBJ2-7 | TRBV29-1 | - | CSVARSGYEQYF | TGCAGCGTTGCCAGATCCGGCTACGAGCAGTACTTC
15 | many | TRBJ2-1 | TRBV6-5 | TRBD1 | CASSSQGALGNEQFF | TGTGCCAGCAGCTCCCAGGGGGCGCTTGGCAATGAGCAGTTCTTC
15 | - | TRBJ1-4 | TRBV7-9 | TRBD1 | CASSLQGAGDEKLFF | TGTGCCAGCAGCTTACAGGGGGCTGGAGATGAAAAACTGTTTTTT
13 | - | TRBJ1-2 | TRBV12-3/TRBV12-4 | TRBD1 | CASSFTGEAGYTF | TGTGCCAGCAGTTTCACAGGGGAAGCTGGCTACACCTTC
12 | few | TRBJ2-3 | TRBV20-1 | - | CSARGFTDTQYF | TGCAGTGCTCGGGGTTTCACAGATACGCAGTATTTT
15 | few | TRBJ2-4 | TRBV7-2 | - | CASSLGFSAEHIQYF | TGTGCCAGCAGCTTGGGCTTCTCTGCGGAGCACATTCAGTACTTC
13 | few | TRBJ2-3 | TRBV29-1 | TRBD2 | CSAGLADTDTQYF | TGCAGCGCAGGACTAGCGGACACAGATACGCAGTATTTT
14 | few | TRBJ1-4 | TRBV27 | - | CASSFWGTNEKLFF | TGTGCCAGCAGTTTTTGGGGAACTAATGAAAAACTGTTTTTT
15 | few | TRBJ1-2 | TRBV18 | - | CASSSTGRHSAGYTF | TGTGCCAGCTCAAGTACGGGACGCCACTCCGCTGGCTACACCTTC